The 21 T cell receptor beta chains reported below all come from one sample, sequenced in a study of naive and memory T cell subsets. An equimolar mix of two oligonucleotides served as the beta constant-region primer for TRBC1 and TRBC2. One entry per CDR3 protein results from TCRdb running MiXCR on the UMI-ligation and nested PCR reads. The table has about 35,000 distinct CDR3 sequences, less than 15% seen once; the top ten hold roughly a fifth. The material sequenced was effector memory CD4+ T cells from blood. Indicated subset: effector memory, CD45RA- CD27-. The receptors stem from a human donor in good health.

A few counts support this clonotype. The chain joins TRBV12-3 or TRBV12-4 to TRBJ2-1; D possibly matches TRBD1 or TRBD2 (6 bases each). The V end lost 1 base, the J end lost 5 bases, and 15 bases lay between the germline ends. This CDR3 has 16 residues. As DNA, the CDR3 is TGTGCCAGCAGTTTAGGGGGGCCGGGGGCGCACAATGAGCAGTTCTTC. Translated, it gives CASSLGGPGAHNEQFF.

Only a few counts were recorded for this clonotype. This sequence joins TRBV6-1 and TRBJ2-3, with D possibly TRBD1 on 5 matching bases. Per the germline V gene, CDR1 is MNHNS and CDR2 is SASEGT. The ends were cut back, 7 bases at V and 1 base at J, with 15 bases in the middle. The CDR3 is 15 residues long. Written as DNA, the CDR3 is TGTGCCAGCAAGGAACAGGTATTCCGCACAGATACGCAGTATTTT. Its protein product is CASKEQVFRTDTQYF.

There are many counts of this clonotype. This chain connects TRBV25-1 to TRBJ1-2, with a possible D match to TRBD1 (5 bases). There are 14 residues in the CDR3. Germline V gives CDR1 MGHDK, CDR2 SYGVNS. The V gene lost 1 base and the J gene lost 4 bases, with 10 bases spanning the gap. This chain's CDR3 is CASSESRALYGYTF. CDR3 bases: TGTGCCAGCAGTGAATCCAGGGCGCTCTATGGCTACACCTTC.

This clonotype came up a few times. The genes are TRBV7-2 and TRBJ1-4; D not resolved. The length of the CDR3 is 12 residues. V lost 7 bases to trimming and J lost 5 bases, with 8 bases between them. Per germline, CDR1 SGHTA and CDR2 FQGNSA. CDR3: CASNVGNEKLFF. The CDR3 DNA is TGTGCCAGCAATGTGGGGAATGAAAAACTGTTTTTT.

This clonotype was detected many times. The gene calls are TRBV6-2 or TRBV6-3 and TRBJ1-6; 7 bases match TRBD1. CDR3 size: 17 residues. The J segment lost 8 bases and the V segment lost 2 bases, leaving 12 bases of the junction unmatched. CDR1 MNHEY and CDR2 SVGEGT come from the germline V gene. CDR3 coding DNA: TGTGCCAGCAGTTACCACCGACAGGGAACGGCATATTCACCCCTCCACTTT. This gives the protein CASSYHRQGTAYSPLHF.

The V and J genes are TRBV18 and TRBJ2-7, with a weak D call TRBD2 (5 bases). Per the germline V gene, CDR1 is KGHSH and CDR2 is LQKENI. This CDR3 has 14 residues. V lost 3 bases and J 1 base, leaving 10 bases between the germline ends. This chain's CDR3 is CASSPGRTSYEQYF. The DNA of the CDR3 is TGTGCCAGCTCACCCGGCAGGACTTCCTACGAGCAGTACTTC.

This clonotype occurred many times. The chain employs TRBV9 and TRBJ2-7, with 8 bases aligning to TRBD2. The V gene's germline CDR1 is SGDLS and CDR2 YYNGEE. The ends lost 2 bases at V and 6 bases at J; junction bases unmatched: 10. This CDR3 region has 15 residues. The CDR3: CASSVDGAGVREQYF. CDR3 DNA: TGTGCCAGCAGCGTGGATGGAGCGGGAGTACGCGAGCAGTACTTC.

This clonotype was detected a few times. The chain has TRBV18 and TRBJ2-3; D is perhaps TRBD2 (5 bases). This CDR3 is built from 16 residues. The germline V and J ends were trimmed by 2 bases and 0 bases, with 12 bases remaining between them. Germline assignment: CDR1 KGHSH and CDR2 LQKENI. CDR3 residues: CASSPFPRASTDTQYF. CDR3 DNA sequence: TGTGCCAGCTCACCATTTCCGAGGGCAAGCACAGATACGCAGTATTTT.

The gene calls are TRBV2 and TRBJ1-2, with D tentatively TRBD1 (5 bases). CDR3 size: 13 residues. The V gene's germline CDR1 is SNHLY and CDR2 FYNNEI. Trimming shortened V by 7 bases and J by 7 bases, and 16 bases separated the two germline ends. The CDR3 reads CASTRGVRGGYTF. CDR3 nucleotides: TGTGCCAGCACCCGGGGGGTACGAGGTGGCTACACCTTC.

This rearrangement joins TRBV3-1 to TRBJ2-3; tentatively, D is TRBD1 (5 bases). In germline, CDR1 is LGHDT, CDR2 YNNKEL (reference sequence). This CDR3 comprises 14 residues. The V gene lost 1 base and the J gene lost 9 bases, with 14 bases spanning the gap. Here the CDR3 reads CASSQGDRRQTQYF. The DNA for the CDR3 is TGTGCCAGCAGCCAAGGGGATCGCCGACAGACGCAGTATTTT.

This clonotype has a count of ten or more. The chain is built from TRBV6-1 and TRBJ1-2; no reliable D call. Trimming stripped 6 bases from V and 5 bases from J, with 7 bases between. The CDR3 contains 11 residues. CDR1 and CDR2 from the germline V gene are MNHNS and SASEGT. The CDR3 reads CASSHTYGYTF. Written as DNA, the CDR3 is TGTGCCAGCAGCCACACTTATGGCTACACCTTC.

CDR3 region: CASSIGQGFNQPQHF. The CDR3 region has the DNA TGTGCCAGTAGTATTGGACAGGGTTTCAATCAGCCCCAGCATTTT. The V and J genes are TRBV19 and TRBJ1-5; 8 bases map to TRBD1. This CDR3 is built from 15 residues. After removal of 3 bases from V and 3 bases from J, the junction contained 4 bases not matched to a gene. Looked up from germline, CDR1 is LNHDA and CDR2 is SQIVND (reference sequence).

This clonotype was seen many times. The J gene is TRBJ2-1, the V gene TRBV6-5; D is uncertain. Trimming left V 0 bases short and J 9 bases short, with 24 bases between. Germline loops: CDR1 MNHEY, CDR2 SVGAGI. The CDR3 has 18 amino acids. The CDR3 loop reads CASSYSSPAQRPTSEQFF. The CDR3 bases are TGTGCCAGCAGTTACTCCTCCCCGGCCCAGCGCCCGACGAGTGAGCAGTTCTTC.

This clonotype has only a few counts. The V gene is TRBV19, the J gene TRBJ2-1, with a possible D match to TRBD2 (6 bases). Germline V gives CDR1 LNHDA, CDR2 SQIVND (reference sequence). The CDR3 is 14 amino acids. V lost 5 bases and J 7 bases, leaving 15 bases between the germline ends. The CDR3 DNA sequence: TGTGCCAGTAGTCGGGGCGGGGTTTTAAATGAGCAGTTCTTC. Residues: CASSRGGVLNEQFF.

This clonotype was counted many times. In DNA, the CDR3 is TGCGCCAGCAGCGAGGGACAGAACAATGAGCAGTTCTTC. Its translation: CASSEGQNNEQFF. This chain connects TRBV5-1 to TRBJ2-1; 7 positions match TRBD1. CDR3 size: 13 residues. The V gene's germline CDR1 is SGHRS and CDR2 YFSETQ. V trimming: 4 bases; J trimming: 5 bases; junction bases outside the gene matches: 3.

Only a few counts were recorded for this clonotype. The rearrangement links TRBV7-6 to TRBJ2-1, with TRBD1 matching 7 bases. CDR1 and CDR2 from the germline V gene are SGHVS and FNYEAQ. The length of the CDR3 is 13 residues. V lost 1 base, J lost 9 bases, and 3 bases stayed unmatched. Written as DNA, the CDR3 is TGTGCCAGCAGCTTAGGAGGACAGGCTGAGCAGTTCTTC. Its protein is CASSLGGQAEQFF.

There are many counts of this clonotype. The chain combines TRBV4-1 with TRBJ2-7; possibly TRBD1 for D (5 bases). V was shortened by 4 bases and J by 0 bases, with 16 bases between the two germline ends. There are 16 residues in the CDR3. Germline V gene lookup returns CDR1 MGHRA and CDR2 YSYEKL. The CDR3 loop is CASSRTGQVDSYEQYF. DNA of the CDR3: TGCGCCAGCAGCCGGACCGGACAAGTGGACTCCTACGAGCAGTACTTC.

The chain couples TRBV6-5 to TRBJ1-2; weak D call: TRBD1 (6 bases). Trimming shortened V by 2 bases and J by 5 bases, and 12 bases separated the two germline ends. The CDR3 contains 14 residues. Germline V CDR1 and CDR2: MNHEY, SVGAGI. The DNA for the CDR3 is TGTGCCAGCAGTTACGGAGGACAGCCTTATGGCTACACCTTC. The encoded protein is CASSYGGQPYGYTF.

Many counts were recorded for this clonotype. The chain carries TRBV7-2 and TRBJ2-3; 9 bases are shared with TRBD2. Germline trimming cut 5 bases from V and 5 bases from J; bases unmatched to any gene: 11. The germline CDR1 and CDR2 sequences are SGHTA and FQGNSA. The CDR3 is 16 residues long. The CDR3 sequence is CASSLVAGGVGDTQYF. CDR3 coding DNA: TGTGCCAGCAGCCTGGTTGCGGGAGGGGTTGGAGATACGCAGTATTTT.

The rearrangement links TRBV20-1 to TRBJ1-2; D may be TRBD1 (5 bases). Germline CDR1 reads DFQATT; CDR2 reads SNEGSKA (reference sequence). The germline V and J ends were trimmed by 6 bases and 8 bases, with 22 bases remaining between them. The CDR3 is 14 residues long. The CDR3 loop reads CSARPGWGVEGYTF. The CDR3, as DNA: TGCAGTGCAAGACCAGGGTGGGGGGTGGAGGGCTACACCTTC.

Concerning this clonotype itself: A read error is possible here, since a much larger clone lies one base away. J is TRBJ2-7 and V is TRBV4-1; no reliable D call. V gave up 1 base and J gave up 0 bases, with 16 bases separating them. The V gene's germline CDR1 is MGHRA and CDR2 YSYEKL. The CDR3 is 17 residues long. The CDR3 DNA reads TGCGCCAGCAGCCAAGGATTTCATAAGCTGTACTCCTACGAGCAGTACTTC. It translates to CASSQGFHKLYSYEQYF.